This TCR beta chain derives from a study of CD8 T cells in ankylosing spondylitis. Study-wide points: Earlier authors reported some of these motif variants in reactive arthritis synovial fluid and blood.

Germline CDR1 reads SQVTM; CDR2 reads ANQGSEA. This CDR3 is built from 14 residues. V was clipped by 3 bases and J by 4 bases; unmatched bases: 5. As to this clonotype: Its antigen is unidentified.

Using quantitative 5'-RACE with molecular barcodes, the authors made TCR beta libraries. TCRdb itself ran the 5' RACE reads through MiXCR, one entry per CDR3 protein. The sample carries hundreds of thousands of distinct CDR3 sequences, 30% to 35% recorded once. This chain connects TRBV29-1 to TRBJ2-1; TRBD1 matches at 8 bases. This receptor was identified in a male donor with ankylosing spondylitis or in good health (not recorded which). Sample: blood, either unsorted or a sorted T cell fraction (not recorded which). CDR3 sequence: CSVESGQGYNEQFF. CDR3 coding DNA: TGCAGCGTTGAGTCCGGACAGGGATACAATGAGCAGTTCTTC.